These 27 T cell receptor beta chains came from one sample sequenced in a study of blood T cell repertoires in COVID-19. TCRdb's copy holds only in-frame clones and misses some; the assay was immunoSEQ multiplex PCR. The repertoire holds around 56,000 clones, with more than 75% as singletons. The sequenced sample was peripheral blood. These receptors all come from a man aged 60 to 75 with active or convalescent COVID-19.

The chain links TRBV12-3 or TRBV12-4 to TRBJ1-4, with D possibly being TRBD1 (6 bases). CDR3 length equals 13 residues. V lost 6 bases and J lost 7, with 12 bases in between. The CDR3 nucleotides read TGTGCCAGCAGAGATCTCAGGGGTGAAAAACTGTTTTTT. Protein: CASRDLRGEKLFF.

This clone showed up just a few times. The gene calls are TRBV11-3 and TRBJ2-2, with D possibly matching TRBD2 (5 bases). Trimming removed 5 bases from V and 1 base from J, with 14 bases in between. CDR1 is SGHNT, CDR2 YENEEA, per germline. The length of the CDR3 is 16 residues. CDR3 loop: CASSPGVALNTGELFF. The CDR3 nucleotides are TGTGCCAGCAGCCCCGGGGTAGCGTTGAACACCGGGGAGCTGTTTTTT.

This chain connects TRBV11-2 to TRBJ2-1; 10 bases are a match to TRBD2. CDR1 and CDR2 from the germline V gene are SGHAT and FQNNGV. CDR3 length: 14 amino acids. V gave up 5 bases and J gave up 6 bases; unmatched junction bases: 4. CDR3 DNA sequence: TGTGCCAGCAGCGCGGGACTAGCGCTCAATGAGCAGTTCTTC. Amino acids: CASSAGLALNEQFF.

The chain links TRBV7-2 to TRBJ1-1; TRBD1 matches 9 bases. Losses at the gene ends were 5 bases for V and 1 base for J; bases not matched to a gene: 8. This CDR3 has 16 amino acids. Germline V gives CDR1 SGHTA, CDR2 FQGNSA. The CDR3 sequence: CASSPEQGAGNTEAFF. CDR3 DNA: TGTGCCAGCAGCCCAGAACAGGGGGCGGGGAACACTGAAGCTTTCTTT.

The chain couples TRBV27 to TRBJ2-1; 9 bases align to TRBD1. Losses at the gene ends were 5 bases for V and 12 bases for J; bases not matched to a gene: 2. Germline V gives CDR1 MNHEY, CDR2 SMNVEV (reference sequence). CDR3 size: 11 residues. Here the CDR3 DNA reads TGTGCCAGCAGTCAGGGACAGGGGCAGTTCTTC. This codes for CASSQGQGQFF.

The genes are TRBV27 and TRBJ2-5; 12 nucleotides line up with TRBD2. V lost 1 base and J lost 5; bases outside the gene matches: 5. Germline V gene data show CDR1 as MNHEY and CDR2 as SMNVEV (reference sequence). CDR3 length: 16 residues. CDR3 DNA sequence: TGTGCCAGCAGTTTATTCCCTAGCGGGAGGGGTGAGACCCAGTACTTC. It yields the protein CASSLFPSGRGETQYF.

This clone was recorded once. The CDR3 coding sequence is TGTGCCAGTAGACGCCCTAAGGGACAGGGGAACACTGAAGCTTTCTTT. It is translated as CASRRPKGQGNTEAFF. The rearrangement uses TRBV19 and TRBJ1-1; 9 bases fit TRBD1. Germline values: CDR1 LNHDA, CDR2 SQIVND (reference sequence). The J segment lost 1 base and the V segment lost 6 bases, leaving 9 bases of the junction unmatched. This CDR3 has 16 residues.

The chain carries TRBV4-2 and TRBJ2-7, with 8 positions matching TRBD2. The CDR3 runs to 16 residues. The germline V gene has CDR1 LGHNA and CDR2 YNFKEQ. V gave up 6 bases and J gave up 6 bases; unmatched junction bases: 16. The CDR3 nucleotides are TGTGCCAGCAGTCTTAGCGTGCGGGAGGCAGGATCCGAGCAGTACTTC. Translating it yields CASSLSVREAGSEQYF.

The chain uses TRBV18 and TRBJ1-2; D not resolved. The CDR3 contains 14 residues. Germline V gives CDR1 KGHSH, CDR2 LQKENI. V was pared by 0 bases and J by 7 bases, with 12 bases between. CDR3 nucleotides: TGTGCCAGCTCACCACCACTGCAAGCGGCTGGCTACACCTTC. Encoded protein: CASSPPLQAAGYTF.

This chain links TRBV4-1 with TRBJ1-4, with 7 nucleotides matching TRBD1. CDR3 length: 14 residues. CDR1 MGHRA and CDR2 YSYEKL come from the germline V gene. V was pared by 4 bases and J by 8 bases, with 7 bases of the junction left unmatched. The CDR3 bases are TGCGCCAGCAGCCTGACAGGGTTAGGGGAAAAACTGTTTTTT. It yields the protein CASSLTGLGEKLFF.

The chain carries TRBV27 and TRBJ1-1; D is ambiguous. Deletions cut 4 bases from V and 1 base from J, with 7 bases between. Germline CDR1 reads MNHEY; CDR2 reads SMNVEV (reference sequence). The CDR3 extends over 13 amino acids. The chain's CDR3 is CASSWSGNTEAFF. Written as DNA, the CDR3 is TGTGCCAGCAGTTGGAGCGGGAACACTGAAGCTTTCTTT.

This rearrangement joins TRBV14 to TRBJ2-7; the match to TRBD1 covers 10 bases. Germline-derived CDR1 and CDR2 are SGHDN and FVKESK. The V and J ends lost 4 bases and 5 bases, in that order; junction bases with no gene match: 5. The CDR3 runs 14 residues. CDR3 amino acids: CASSPGTGANEQYF. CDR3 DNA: TGTGCCAGCAGCCCCGGGACAGGGGCCAACGAGCAGTACTTC.

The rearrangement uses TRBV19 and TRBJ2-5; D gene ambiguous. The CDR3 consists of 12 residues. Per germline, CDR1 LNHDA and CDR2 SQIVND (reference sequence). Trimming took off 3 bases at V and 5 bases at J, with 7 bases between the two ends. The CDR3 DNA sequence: TGTGCCAGTAGTATCCCCTTTGAGACCCAGTACTTC. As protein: CASSIPFETQYF.

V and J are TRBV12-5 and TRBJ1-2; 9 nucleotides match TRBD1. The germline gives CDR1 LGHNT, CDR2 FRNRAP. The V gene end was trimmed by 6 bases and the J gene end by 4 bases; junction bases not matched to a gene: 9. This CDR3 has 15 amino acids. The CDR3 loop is CASGSGTGSIYGYTF. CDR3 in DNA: TGTGCTAGTGGATCCGGGACAGGGTCAATCTATGGCTACACCTTC.

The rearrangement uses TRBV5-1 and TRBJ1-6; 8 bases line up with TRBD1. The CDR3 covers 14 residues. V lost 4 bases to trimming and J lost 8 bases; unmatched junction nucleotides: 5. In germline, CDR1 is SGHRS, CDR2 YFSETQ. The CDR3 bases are TGCGCCAGCAGCCGGGACAGGTCGTATTCACCCCTCCACTTT. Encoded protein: CASSRDRSYSPLHF. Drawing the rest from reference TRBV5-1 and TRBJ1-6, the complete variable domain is KAGVTQTPRYLIKTRGQQVTLSCSPISGHRSVSWYQQTPGQGLQFLFEYFSETQRNKGNFPGRFSGRQFSNSRSEMNVSTLELGDSALYLCASSRDRSYSPLHFGNGTRLTVT.

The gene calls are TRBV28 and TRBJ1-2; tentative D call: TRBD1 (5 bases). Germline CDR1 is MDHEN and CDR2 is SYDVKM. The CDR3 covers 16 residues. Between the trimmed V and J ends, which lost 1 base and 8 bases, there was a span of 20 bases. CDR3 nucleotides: TGTGCCAGCAGTTTATCCGCCGCGGGGGGGAAGTGGGGCTACACCTTC. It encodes CASSLSAAGGKWGYTF.

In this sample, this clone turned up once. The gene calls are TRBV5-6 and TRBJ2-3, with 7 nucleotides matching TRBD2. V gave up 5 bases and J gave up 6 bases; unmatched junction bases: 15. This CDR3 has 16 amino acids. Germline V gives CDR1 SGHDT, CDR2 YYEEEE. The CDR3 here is CASRNSVLSGADTQYF. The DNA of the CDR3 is TGTGCCAGCAGGAATAGCGTGTTGAGCGGGGCGGATACGCAGTATTTT.

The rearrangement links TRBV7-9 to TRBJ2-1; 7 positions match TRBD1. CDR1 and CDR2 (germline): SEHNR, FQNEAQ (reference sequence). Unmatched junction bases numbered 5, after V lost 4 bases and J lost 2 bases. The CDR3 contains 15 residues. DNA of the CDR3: TGTGCCAGCAGCTCGCGACAGGGAGCCTACAATGAGCAGTTCTTC. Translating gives CASSSRQGAYNEQFF.

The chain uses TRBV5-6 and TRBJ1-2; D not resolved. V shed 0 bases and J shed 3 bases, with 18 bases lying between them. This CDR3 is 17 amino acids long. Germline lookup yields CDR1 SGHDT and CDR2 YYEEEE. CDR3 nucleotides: TGTGCCAGCAGCTTGGGGTTTGTTCCGGAGCTGGACTATGGCTACACCTTC. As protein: CASSLGFVPELDYGYTF.

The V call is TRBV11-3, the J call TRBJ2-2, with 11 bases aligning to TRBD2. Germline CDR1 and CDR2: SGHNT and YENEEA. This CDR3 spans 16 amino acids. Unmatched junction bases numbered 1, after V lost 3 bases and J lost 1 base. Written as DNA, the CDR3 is TGTGCCAGCAGCTTGGGACTAGCGGTGAACACCGGGGAGCTGTTTTTT. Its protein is CASSLGLAVNTGELFF.

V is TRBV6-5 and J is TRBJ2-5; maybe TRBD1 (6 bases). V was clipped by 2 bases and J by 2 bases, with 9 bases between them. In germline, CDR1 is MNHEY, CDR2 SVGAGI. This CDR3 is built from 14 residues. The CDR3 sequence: CASSYRTVQETQYF. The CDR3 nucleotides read TGTGCCAGCAGTTACCGGACAGTGCAAGAGACCCAGTACTTC.

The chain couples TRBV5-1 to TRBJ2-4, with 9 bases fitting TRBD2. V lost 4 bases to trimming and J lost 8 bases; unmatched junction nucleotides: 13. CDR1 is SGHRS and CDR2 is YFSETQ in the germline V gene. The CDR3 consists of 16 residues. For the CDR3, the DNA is TGCGCCAGCAGCGCTTGGAAAATTAGCGGGAGTGACATTCAGTACTTC. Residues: CASSAWKISGSDIQYF.

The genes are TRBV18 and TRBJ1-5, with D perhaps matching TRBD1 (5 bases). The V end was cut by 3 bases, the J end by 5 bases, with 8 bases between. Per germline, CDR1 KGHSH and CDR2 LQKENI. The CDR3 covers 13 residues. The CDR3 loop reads CASSPGGDQPQHF. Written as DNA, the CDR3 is TGTGCCAGCTCACCCGGGGGTGATCAGCCCCAGCATTTT.

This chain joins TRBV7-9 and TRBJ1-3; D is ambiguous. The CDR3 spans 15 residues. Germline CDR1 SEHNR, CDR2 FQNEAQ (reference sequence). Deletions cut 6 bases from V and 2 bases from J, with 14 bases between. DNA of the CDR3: TGTGCCAGCAGGGCAGGTTTATCGACTGGAAACACCATATATTTT. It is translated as CASRAGLSTGNTIYF.

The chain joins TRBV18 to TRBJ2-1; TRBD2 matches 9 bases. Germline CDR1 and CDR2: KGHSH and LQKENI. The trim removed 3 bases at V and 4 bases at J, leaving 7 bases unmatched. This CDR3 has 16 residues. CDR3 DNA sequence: TGTGCCAGCTCACCCGTCGGGACTAGCCTATACAATGAGCAGTTCTTC. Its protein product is CASSPVGTSLYNEQFF.

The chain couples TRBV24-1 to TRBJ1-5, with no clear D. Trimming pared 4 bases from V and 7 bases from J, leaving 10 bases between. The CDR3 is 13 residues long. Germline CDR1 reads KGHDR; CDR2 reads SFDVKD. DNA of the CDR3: TGTGCCACCAGTGAAGCAGGTACCCAGCCCCAGCATTTT. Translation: CATSEAGTQPQHF.

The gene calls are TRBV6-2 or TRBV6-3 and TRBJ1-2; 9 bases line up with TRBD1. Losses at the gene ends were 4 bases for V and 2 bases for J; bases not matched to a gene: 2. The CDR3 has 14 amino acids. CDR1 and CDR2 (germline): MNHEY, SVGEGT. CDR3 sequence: CASSSQGANYGYTF. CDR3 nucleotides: TGTGCCAGCAGTTCACAGGGGGCGAACTATGGCTACACCTTC.